Listed below are T cell receptor beta chains from one sample, sequenced in a study of blood T cell repertoires in COVID-19. Method: immunoSEQ multiplex PCR; TCRdb's copy keeps in-frame clones and lacks some. The sample holds more than 65,000 clones, 70% to 90% seen once. The source material was peripheral blood. The receptors shown here come from a man aged 60 to 75 with acute or convalescent COVID-19. CDR3s leave out the opening cysteine and the closing phenylalanine or tryptophan. A clone size is listed for some rows: how often the clone was seen (once, few, many), or a class if it is expanded.

>TRBV30|TRBJ1-1|.
AWSRDSNTEAF
>TRBV5-1|TRBJ2-3|few
ASSPGGGAADTQY
>TRBV6-1|TRBJ2-3|.
ASSAARWGPDTQY
>TRBV12-3/TRBV12-4|TRBJ1-1|.
ASMGGNEAF
>TRBV24-1|TRBJ1-5|.
ATSDSGWQSNQPQH
>TRBV6-2/TRBV6-3|TRBJ2-5|.
ASSYSPGQGQETQY
>TRBV9|TRBJ1-2|.
ASSVQVLSRGANYGYT
>TRBV23-1|TRBJ2-3|.
ASSPKGTSESTDTQY
>TRBV4-3|TRBJ1-1|.
ASSQFALGGKGQTEAF
>TRBV30|TRBJ1-3|.
AWSARPGTGWGNTIY
>TRBV7-9|TRBJ1-4|.
ATEGAEKLF
>TRBV5-6|TRBJ2-7|.
ASSLPGTGRPYEQY
>TRBV6-2/TRBV6-3|TRBJ1-5|.
ASSYLGAVARQPQH
>TRBV24-1|TRBJ2-2|.
ATSDQKTGGAGELF
>TRBV6-6|TRBJ1-6|.
ASSLPGQSNSPLH
>TRBV14|TRBJ1-1|.
ASSPGLGAF
>TRBV2|TRBJ1-5|.
ASSGGQGGQPQH
>TRBV13|TRBJ1-1|.
ASSLGPTMNTEAF
>TRBV11-2|TRBJ1-2|.
ASSLVAGSGYT
>TRBV4-1|TRBJ2-1|.
ASSQEPRAGQF
>TRBV4-3|TRBJ2-1|.
ASSQGGSNEQF
>TRBV7-2|TRBJ2-1|once
ASSFQPAGGQNEQF
>TRBV7-8|TRBJ1-6|medium-sized
ASSLATGGESPLH
>TRBV27|TRBJ1-1|.
ASSSRESAF
>TRBV6-5|TRBJ1-2|.
ASSYSTDTNYGYT
>TRBV6-5|TRBJ1-2|.
ASSYSTGPTYGYT
>TRBV19|TRBJ1-1|.
ARWVNRTGGHGNEAF
>TRBV4-2|TRBJ2-7|.
ASSQESTSGANYEQY
>TRBV3-1/TRBV3-2|TRBJ2-1|.
ASSQGDSFYNEQF
>TRBV5-1|TRBJ1-1|once
ASSLGDMYGIREGTEAF
>TRBV5-4|TRBJ2-3|.
ASSPGKLAGGPVDTQY
>TRBV11-3|TRBJ1-5|.
ASSLAPGGGNQPQH
>TRBV19|TRBJ2-5|.
ASAGTGAAGETQY
>TRBV19|TRBJ1-6|.
ASSIPAGGNSPLH
>TRBV7-9|TRBJ2-7|.
ASSLAGDEQY
>TRBV19|TRBJ2-6|.
ASSIGGALRGANVLT